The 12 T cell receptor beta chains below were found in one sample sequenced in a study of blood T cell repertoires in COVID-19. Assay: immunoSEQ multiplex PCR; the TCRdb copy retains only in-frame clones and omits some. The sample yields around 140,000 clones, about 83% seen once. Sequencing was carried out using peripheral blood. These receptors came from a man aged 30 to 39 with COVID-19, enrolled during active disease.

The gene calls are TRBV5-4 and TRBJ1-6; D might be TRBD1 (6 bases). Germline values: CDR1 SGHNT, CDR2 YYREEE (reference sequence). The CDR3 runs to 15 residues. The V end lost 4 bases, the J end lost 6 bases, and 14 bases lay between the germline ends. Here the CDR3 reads CASSNSDRSNSPLHF. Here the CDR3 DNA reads TGTGCCAGCAGCAATTCGGACAGAAGTAATTCACCCCTCCACTTT.

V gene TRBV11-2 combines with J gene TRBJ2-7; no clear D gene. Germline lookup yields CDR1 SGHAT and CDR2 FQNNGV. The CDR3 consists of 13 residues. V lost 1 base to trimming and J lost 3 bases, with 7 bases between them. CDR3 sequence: CASSLVEIYEQYF. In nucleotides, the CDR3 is TGTGCCAGCAGCTTAGTCGAGATCTACGAGCAGTACTTC.

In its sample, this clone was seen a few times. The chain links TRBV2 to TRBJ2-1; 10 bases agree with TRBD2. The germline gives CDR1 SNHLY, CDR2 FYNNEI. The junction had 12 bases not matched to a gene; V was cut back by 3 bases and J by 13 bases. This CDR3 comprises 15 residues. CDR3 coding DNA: TGTGCCAGCAGTGATTCCGTGGTAGCGGGAGGTACACAGTTCTTC. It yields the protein CASSDSVVAGGTQFF.

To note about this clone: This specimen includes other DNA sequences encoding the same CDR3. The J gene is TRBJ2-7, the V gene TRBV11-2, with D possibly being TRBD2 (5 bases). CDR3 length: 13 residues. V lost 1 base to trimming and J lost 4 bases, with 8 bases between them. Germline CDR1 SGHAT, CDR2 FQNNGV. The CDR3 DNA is TGTGCCAGCAGCTTAGGGCCGGGGTACGAGCAGTACTTC. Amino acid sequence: CASSLGPGYEQYF.

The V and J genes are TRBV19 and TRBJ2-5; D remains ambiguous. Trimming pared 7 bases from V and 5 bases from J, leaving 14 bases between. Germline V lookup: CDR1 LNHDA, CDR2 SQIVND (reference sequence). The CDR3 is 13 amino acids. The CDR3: CASTSENLETQYF. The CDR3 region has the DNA TGTGCCAGTACCTCGGAGAATTTGGAGACCCAGTACTTC. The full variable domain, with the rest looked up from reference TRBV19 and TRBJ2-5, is DGGITQSPKYLFRKEGQNVTLSCEQNLNHDAMYWYRQDPGQGLRLIYYSQIVNDFQKGDIAEGYSVSREKKESFPLTVTSAQKNPTAFYLCASTSENLETQYFGPGTRLLVL.

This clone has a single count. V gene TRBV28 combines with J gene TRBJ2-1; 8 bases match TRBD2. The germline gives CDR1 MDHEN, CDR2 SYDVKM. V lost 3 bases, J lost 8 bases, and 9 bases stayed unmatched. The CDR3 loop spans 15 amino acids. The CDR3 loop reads CASSFPKGLADEQFF. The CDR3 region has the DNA TGTGCCAGCAGTTTCCCAAAAGGACTAGCCGATGAGCAGTTCTTC.

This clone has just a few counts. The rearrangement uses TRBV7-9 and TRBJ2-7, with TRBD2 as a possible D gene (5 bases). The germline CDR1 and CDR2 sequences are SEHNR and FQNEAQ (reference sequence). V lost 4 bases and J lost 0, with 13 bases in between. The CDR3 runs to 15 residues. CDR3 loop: CASSYDPGGSYEQYF. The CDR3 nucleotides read TGTGCCAGCAGCTACGATCCAGGAGGCTCCTACGAGCAGTACTTC. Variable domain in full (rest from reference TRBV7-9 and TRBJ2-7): DTGVSQNPRHKITKRGQNVTFRCDPISEHNRLYWYRQTLGQGPEFLTYFQNEAQLEKSRLLSDRFSAERPKGSFSTLEIQRTEQGDSAMYLCASSYDPGGSYEQYFGPGTRLTVT.

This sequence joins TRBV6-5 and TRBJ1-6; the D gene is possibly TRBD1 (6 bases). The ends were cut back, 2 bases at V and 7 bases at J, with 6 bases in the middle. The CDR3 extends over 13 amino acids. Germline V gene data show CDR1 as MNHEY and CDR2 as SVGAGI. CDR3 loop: CASSYRGNSPLHF. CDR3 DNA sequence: TGTGCCAGCAGTTACAGGGGGAATTCACCCCTCCACTTT.

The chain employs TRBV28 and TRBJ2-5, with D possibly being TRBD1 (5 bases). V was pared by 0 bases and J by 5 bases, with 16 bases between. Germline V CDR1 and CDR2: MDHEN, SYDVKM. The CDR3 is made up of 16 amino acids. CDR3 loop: CASSLWSGRQLETQYF. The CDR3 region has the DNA TGTGCCAGCAGTTTATGGTCCGGTCGACAGTTGGAGACCCAGTACTTC.

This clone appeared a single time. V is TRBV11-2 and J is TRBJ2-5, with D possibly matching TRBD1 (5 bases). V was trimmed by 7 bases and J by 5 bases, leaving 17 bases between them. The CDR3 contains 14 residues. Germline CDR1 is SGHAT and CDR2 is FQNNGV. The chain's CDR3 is CASNQNGAWETQYF. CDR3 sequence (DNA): TGTGCCAGCAACCAAAATGGGGCGTGGGAGACCCAGTACTTC.

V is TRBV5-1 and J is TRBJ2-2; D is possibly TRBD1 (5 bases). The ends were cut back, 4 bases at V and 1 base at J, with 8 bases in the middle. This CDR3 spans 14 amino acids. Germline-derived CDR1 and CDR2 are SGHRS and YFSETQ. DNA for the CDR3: TGCGCCAGCAGCCTTGGACAGAACACCGGGGAGCTGTTTTTT. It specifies CASSLGQNTGELFF.

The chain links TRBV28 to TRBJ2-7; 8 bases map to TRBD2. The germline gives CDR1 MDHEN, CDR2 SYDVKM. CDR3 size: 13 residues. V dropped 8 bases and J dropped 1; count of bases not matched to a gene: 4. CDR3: CASGAGGSYEQYF. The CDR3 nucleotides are TGTGCCAGCGGGGCGGGGGGATCCTACGAGCAGTACTTC.